The subject of this entry is one T cell receptor (beta chain). This record belongs to a study of blood T cell repertoires in COVID-19. About the research overall: PBMCs, B-cell-depleted T cells, or T cells were the source of the cDNA or gDNA that made up the material.

The CDR3 has 13 residues. From germline, CDR1 is MDHEN and CDR2 SYDVKM. Trimming removed 10 bases from V and 6 bases from J; junction bases left unmatched: 8. This table comes from immunoSEQ multiplex PCR, and its TCRdb copy is limited to in-frame clones, with some not included. The profile covers roughly 66,000 clones, with approximately 91% appearing a single time and about 6.8% taken by the ten largest. This clonotype was obtained from a human donor in a cohort sampled during active COVID-19. Sequencing input: peripheral blood. This rearrangement joins TRBV28 to TRBJ2-7, with 11 bases lining up with TRBD2. The DNA for the CDR3 is TGTGCCACGCAACAGCTAGCGGGAGGCGAGCAGTACTTC. It specifies CATQQLAGGEQYF.